The rows below give T cell receptor beta chains drawn from one sample of a study of CD8+ T cells in alopecia areata. The repertoire was sequenced with immunoSEQ multiplex PCR; TCRdb's copy has only in-frame clones and lacks some. Here the sample spans about 180,000 clones, approximately 62% being singletons. The source was CD4+ T cells sorted from blood, collected at week 0. These receptor sequences come from a human donor with alopecia areata. The CDR3 runs from the conserved cysteine through the conserved F or W. The D gene is left open where the match is weak. Expanded clones are given a class, and other clones once, few, many or no size at all.

>TRBJ1-2|few|TRBD1|TRBV5-6
CASSPGTGNGYTF
TGTGCCAGCAGTCCCGGGACAGGGAATGGCTACACCTTC
>TRBJ2-5|few|NA|TRBV4-3
CASSQELGRVGETQYF
TGCGCCAGCAGCCAAGAATTAGGAAGGGTAGGAGAGACCCAGTACTTC
>TRBJ1-2|NA|NA|TRBV7-3
CASSADPTLRDYTF
TGTGCCAGCAGCGCGGACCCCACATTAAGGGACTACACCTTC
>TRBJ2-3|NA|TRBD2|TRBV10-3
CAIRGLAGDTQYF
TGTGCCATCAGAGGACTAGCAGGAGATACGCAGTATTTT
>TRBJ1-1|NA|NA|TRBV29-1
CSVERPLNTEAFF
TGCAGCGTTGAACGGCCTTTGAACACTGAAGCTTTCTTT
>TRBJ2-1|NA|TRBD2|TRBV6-1
CASTRGSGVDEQFF
TGTGCCAGCACCCGGGGTAGCGGGGTGGATGAGCAGTTCTTC
>TRBJ1-1|NA|NA|TRBV19
CASSISGVTEAFF
TGTGCCAGTAGTATTTCAGGGGTCACTGAAGCTTTCTTT
>TRBJ2-2|NA|TRBD2|TRBV15
CATSRGGGYPGELFF
TGTGCCACCAGCAGAGGGGGGGGATACCCCGGGGAGCTGTTTTTT
>TRBJ1-1|many|NA|TRBV11-2
CASSLGWTGTEAFF
TGTGCCAGCAGCTTAGGCTGGACGGGCACTGAAGCTTTCTTT
>TRBJ1-2|NA|NA|TRBV30
CAWSVSPGGYTF
TGTGCCTGGAGTGTCAGCCCAGGGGGCTACACCTTC
>TRBJ1-2|NA|NA|TRBV30
CAWSVLGNYGYTF
TGTGCCTGGAGTGTACTGGGTAACTATGGCTACACCTTC
>TRBJ2-3|NA|TRBD2|TRBV5-1
CASSLETSGVADTQYF
TGCGCCAGCAGCTTGGAGACTAGCGGGGTAGCAGATACGCAGTATTTT
>TRBJ1-4|few|TRBD1|TRBV4-1
CASSQEKWGQGNEKLFF
TGCGCCAGCAGCCAAGAAAAGTGGGGACAGGGAAATGAAAAACTGTTTTTT
>TRBJ2-2|NA|NA|TRBV29-1
CSAKTNTGELFF
TGCAGCGCCAAGACGAACACCGGGGAGCTGTTTTTT
>TRBJ2-5|NA|NA|TRBV9
CASNPQGVWQETQYF
TGTGCCAGCAACCCACAGGGCGTCTGGCAAGAGACCCAGTACTTC
>TRBJ2-7|NA|NA|TRBV29-1
CSVEGGLTHEQYF
TGCAGCGTTGAGGGGGGCTTAACCCACGAGCAGTACTTC
>TRBJ2-4|medium-sized|TRBD2|TRBV19
CASGTSQLQYF
TGTGCCAGTGGGACTAGCCAACTCCAGTACTTC
>TRBJ2-1|NA|TRBD2|TRBV11-2
CASSLRPSGGPEQFF
TGTGCCAGCAGCTTAAGACCTAGCGGGGGCCCCGAGCAGTTCTTC
>TRBJ1-1|NA|NA|TRBV29-1
CSVEGRRAEPEAFF
TGCAGCGTTGAAGGACGTCGGGCGGAACCAGAAGCTTTCTTT
>TRBJ2-7|few|NA|TRBV2
CASSEWYREYEQYF
TGTGCCAGCAGTGAATGGTACAGAGAATACGAGCAGTACTTC
>TRBJ1-5|NA|NA|TRBV15
CATSRDVGNQPQHF
TGTGCCACCAGCAGAGATGTGGGAAATCAGCCCCAGCATTTT
>TRBJ2-1|many|NA|TRBV10-3
CAISEGGMGNEQFF
TGTGCCATCAGTGAAGGGGGGATGGGAAATGAGCAGTTCTTC
>TRBJ2-1|once|NA|TRBV29-1
CSVEDDRHNEQFF
TGCAGCGTTGAAGATGACAGGCACAATGAGCAGTTCTTC
>TRBJ2-7|many|TRBD2|TRBV10-3
CAISAFREGSEQYF
TGTGCCATCAGTGCTTTCAGGGAGGGGAGCGAGCAGTACTTC
>TRBJ1-1|NA|TRBD1|TRBV7-6
CASTLSGQGATEAFF
TGTGCCAGCACCCTATCTGGACAGGGGGCGACTGAAGCTTTCTTT
>TRBJ2-3|NA|TRBD2|TRBV9
CASRRTSGGTSTDTQYF
TGTGCCAGCAGACGGACTAGCGGGGGAACTAGCACAGATACGCAGTATTTT
>TRBJ2-5|NA|NA|TRBV7-6
CASSAVFQETQYF
TGTGCCAGCAGCGCCGTATTCCAAGAGACCCAGTACTTC
>TRBJ2-1|NA|NA|TRBV9
CASSVEGVYNEQFF
TGTGCCAGCAGCGTGGAGGGGGTCTACAATGAGCAGTTCTTC
>TRBJ1-2|NA|NA|TRBV29-1
CSVGTGGSYTF
TGCAGCGTTGGAACAGGCGGGAGCTACACCTTC
>TRBJ2-1|NA|NA|TRBV6-4
CASSEGLATNNEQFF
TGTGCCAGCAGTGAGGGCTTAGCCACCAACAATGAGCAGTTCTTC
>TRBJ2-1|few|TRBD1|TRBV30
CAWRDGQDEQFF
TGTGCCTGGAGAGACGGACAGGATGAGCAGTTCTTC
>TRBJ2-1|NA|NA|TRBV10-3
CAISDPSVYNEQFF
TGTGCCATCAGTGACCCCTCCGTATACAATGAGCAGTTCTTC
>TRBJ2-4|NA|NA|TRBV27
CASSLTALSGIQYF
TGTGCCAGCAGTCTGACGGCCCTTTCGGGCATTCAGTACTTC
>TRBJ1-2|NA|TRBD1|TRBV30
CAWSRDRGNYGYTF
TGTGCCTGGAGTCGGGACAGGGGGAACTATGGCTACACCTTC
>TRBJ2-1|few|NA|TRBV11-2
CASSLGGYNEQFF
TGTGCCAGCAGCCTTGGGGGGTACAATGAGCAGTTCTTC
>TRBJ1-2|NA|NA|TRBV6-1
CASSELGGHYGYTF
TGTGCCAGCAGTGAGCTAGGGGGACACTATGGCTACACCTTC
>TRBJ1-1|few|NA|TRBV29-1
CSTNGRANTEAFF
TGCAGCACAAACGGCAGGGCAAACACTGAAGCTTTCTTT
>TRBJ1-6|once|NA|TRBV9
CASSVDDTNSPLHF
TGTGCCAGCAGCGTAGATGACACCAATTCACCCCTCCACTTT
>TRBJ1-1|NA|TRBD1|TRBV29-1
CSVEVGQGSTEAFF
TGCAGCGTTGAGGTCGGACAGGGGTCCACTGAAGCTTTCTTT
>TRBJ2-5|NA|NA|TRBV2
CASSEGALQETQYF
TGTGCCAGCAGTGAGGGGGCATTGCAAGAGACCCAGTACTTC
>TRBJ2-3|NA|NA|TRBV29-1
CSTRDGSDTQYF
TGCAGCACAAGGGACGGATCAGATACGCAGTATTTT
>TRBJ1-2|NA|NA|TRBV30
CACRISEVSGYTF
TGTGCTTGTCGGATCAGCGAGGTTTCTGGCTACACCTTC
>TRBJ1-2|NA|NA|TRBV7-2
CASSLSPNAGGYTF
TGTGCCAGCAGCTTAAGTCCTAACGCGGGGGGCTACACCTTC
>TRBJ2-5|NA|NA|TRBV29-1
CSVARRSQETQYF
TGCAGCGTTGCTCGGCGGAGCCAAGAGACCCAGTACTTC
>TRBJ2-3|few|NA|TRBV11-3
CASVSRGSTDTQYF
TGTGCCAGTGTCTCGAGAGGGAGCACAGATACGCAGTATTTT
>TRBJ2-6|NA|NA|TRBV4-1
CASSQEGSGANVLTF
TGCGCCAGCAGCCAAGAGGGATCTGGGGCCAACGTCCTGACTTTC
>TRBJ1-2|few|NA|TRBV9
CASSVEAGGTYGYTF
TGTGCCAGCAGCGTAGAAGCGGGGGGCACCTATGGCTACACCTTC
>TRBJ1-1|NA|TRBD1|TRBV5-6
CASIGTGASNTEAFF
TGTGCCAGCATTGGGACAGGGGCCTCGAACACTGAAGCTTTCTTT
>TRBJ2-3|NA|NA|TRBV7-2
CASRKQVSLGTDTQYF
TGTGCCAGCAGAAAACAGGTTTCCCTAGGCACAGATACGCAGTATTTT
>TRBJ1-4|many|NA|TRBV7-2
CASSPRTAAGEKLFF
TGTGCCAGCAGCCCAAGGACAGCGGCGGGGGAAAAACTGTTTTTT
>TRBJ2-3|few|NA|TRBV29-1
CSVNRLATDTQYF
TGCAGCGTAAACCGGCTAGCCACAGATACGCAGTATTTT
>TRBJ1-2|NA|NA|TRBV29-1
CSVGQLDLASTF
TGCAGCGTCGGACAGCTCGACCTGGCGTCCACCTTC
>TRBJ2-2|few|TRBD2|TRBV11-3
CASSLAGTSRTGELFF
TGTGCCAGCAGCTTAGCCGGGACTAGCAGGACCGGGGAGCTGTTTTTT